This section outlines one T cell receptor (beta chain) sequence together with its context. Its antigen remains unknown. The entry originates in a study of cytomegalovirus exposure and HLA in healthy donors. General study points: Per published reports, the classifier diagnosed cytomegalovirus status with high specificity and sensitivity. A few CMV-associated chains proved CMV antigen-specific in vitro.

The assay was immunoSEQ multiplex PCR, and TCRdb's table has in-frame clones only and misses some. The sample yields over 200,000 clones, around 86% seen once. V lost 2 bases and J lost 7, with 8 bases in between. The CDR3 extends over 13 amino acids. Germline lookup yields CDR1 SGHVS and CDR2 FQNEAQ. The chain combines TRBV7-8 with TRBJ2-2; D perhaps matches TRBD2 (5 bases). This TCR derives from a woman under 30 in good health and CMV-seropositive. The sequencing input was PBMCs. The CDR3 is CASSLNRGGELFF. The CDR3 DNA reads TGTGCCAGCAGCTTAAATCGGGGCGGGGAGCTGTTTTTT.